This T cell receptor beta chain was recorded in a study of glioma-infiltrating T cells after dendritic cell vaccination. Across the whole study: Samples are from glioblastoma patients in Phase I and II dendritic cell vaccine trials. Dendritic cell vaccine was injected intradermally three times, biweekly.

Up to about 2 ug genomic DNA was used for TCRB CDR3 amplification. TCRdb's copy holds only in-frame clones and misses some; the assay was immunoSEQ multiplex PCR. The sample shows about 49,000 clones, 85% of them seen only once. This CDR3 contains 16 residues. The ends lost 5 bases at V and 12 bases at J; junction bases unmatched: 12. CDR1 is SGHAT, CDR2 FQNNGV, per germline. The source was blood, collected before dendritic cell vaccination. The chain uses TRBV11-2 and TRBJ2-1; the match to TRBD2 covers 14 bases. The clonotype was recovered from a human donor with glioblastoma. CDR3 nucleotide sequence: TGTGCCAGCAGCCCACAGACTAGCGGGAGGGGATTTGGGCAGTTCTTC. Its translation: CASSPQTSGRGFGQFF.